The clone carrying this T cell receptor beta chain was detected a few times. Its antigen is not identified. An end of the junction does not agree with germline; a read error may underlie this. The CDR3 sequence is 13 residues long. Germline-derived CDR1 and CDR2 are ENHRY and SYGVKD. The entry originates in a study of Graves' ophthalmopathy and Graves' hyperthyroidism. General study findings and limits: The study's model predicted ophthalmopathy progression at 65% to 71% sensitivity and almost 75% specificity.

Amplification of TCR beta CDR3 regions used RNA transcripts. A first-round RT-PCR used HTBI primers, followed by a second-round multiplex PCR. TCRdb fed the multiplex PCR reads into MiXCR, producing one record per CDR3 protein. There are about 700,000 distinct CDR3 sequences in the sample; 35% to 50% occur only once, and 44% lies in the top ten. The gene calls are TRBV10-3 and TRBJ1-1; 7 bases are a match to TRBD1. The sample comprised peripheral blood. The source of this sequence is an adult man with Graves' ophthalmopathy. CDR3 DNA: TGTGCCATCAGTGAACAGGGGAACACTGAAGCTTCCTTT. Amino acid sequence: CAISEQGNTEASF.